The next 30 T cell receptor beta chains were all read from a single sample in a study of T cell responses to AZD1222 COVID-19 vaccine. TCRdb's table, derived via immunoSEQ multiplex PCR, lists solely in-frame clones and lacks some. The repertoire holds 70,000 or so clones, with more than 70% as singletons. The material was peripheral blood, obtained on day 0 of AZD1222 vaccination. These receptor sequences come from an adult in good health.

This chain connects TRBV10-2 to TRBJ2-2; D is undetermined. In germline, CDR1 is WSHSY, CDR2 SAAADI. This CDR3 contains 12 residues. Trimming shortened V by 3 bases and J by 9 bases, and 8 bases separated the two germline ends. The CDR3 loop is CASSDRARELFF. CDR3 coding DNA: TGCGCCAGCAGTGACCGCGCCCGGGAGCTGTTTTTT.

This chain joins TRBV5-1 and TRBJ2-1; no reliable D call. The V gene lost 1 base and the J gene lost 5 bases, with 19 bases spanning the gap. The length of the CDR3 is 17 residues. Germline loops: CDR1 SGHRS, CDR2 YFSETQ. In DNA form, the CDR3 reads TGCGCCAGCAGCTTGCGATCTGGGGTCCGCCTTGACAATGAGCAGTTCTTC. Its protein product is CASSLRSGVRLDNEQFF. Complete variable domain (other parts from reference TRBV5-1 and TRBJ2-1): KAGVTQTPRYLIKTRGQQVTLSCSPISGHRSVSWYQQTPGQGLQFLFEYFSETQRNKGNFPGRFSGRQFSNSRSEMNVSTLELGDSALYLCASSLRSGVRLDNEQFFGPGTRLTVL.

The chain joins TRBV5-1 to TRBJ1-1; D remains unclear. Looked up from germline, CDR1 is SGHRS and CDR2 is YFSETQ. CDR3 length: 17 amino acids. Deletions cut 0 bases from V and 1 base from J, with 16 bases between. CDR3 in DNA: TGCGCCAGCAGCTTGGACCTTGCGCTGGTCTGGAACACTGAAGCTTTCTTT. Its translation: CASSLDLALVWNTEAFF.

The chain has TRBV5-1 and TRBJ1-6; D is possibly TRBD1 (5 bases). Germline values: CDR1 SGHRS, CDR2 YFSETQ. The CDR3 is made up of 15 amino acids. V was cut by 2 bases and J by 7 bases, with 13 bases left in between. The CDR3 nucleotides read TGCGCCAGCAGCTTCTTGGGGGAGGGGAATTCACCCCTCCACTTT. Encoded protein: CASSFLGEGNSPLHF.

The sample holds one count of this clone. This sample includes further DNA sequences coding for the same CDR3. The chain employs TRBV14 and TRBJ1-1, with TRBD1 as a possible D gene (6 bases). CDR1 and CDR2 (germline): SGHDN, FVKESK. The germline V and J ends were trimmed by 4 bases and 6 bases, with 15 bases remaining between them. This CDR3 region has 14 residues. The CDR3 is CASSRRQGWAEAFF. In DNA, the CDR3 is TGTGCCAGCAGCCGAAGGCAGGGGTGGGCTGAAGCTTTCTTT.

The CDR3 reads CASSFRGRLDYGYTF. CDR3 DNA: TGTGCCAGCAGTTTCAGGGGGCGGTTGGACTATGGCTACACCTTC. The chain links TRBV28 to TRBJ1-2; TRBD1 agrees at 8 bases. The CDR3 sequence is 15 residues long. V lost 3 bases and J lost 3; bases outside the gene matches: 6. In germline, CDR1 is MDHEN, CDR2 SYDVKM.

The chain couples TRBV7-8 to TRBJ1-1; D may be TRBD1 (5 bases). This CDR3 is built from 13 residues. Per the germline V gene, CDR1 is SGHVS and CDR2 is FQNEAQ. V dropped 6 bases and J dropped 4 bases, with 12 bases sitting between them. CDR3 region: CASRMGVSTEAFF. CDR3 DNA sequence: TGTGCCAGCAGGATGGGGGTTTCCACTGAAGCTTTCTTT.

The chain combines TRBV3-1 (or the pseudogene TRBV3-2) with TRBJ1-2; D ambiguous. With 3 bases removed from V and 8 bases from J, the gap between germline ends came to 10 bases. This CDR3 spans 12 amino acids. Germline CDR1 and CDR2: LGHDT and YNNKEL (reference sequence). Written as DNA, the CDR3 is TGTGCCAGCAGCCATTTGCGTTCCGGCTACACCTTC. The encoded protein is CASSHLRSGYTF.

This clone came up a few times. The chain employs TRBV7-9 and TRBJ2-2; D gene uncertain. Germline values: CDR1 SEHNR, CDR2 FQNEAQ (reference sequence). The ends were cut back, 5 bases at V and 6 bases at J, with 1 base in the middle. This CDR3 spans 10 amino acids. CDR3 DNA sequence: TGTGCCAGCAGCGCCGGGGAGCTGTTTTTT. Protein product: CASSAGELFF.

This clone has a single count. The CDR3 DNA follows: TGTGCCAGCAGTGAAACCGCGGGACAGGGAATGAACACTGAAGCTTTCTTT. As protein: CASSETAGQGMNTEAFF. The rearrangement joins TRBV6-1 to TRBJ1-1; 9 bases fit TRBD1. Germline CDR1 is MNHNS and CDR2 is SASEGT. The trim removed 2 bases at V and 0 bases at J, leaving 7 bases unmatched. The CDR3 runs to 17 residues.

CDR3 region: CASSKGTSGRAVNIQYF. Written as DNA, the CDR3 is TGTGCCAGCAGCAAAGGAACTAGCGGGAGGGCCGTAAACATTCAGTACTTC. The chain combines TRBV21-1 with TRBJ2-4; the table calls TRBD2, which could not be checked here. TRBV21-1 is deemed a pseudogene. The CDR3 covers 17 residues.

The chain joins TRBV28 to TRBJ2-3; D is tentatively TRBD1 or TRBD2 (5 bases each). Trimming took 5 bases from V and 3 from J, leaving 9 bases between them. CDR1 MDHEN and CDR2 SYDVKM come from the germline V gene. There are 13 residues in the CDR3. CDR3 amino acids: CASSRDGTDTQYF. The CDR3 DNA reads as TGTGCCAGCAGTAGGGACGGAACAGATACGCAGTATTTT. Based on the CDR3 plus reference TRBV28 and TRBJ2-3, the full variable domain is DVKVTQSSRYLVKRTGEKVFLECVQDMDHENMFWYRQDPGLGLRLIYFSYDVKMKEKGDIPEGYSVSREKKERFSLILESASTNQTSMYLCASSRDGTDTQYFGPGTRLTVL.

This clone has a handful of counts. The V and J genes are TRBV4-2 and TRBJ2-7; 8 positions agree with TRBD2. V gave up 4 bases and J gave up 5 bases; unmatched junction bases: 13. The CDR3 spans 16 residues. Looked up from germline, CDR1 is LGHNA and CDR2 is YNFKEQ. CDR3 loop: CASSRAGGGSSDEQYF. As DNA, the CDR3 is TGTGCCAGCAGCCGTGCCGGCGGGGGGAGCAGCGACGAGCAGTACTTC.

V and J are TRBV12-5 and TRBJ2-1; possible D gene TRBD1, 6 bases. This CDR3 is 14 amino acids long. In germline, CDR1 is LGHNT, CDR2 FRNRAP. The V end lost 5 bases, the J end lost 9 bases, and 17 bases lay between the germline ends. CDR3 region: CASGPDTGSREQFF. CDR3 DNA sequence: TGTGCTAGTGGTCCGGATACAGGGTCTCGTGAGCAGTTCTTC.

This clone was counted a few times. CDR3 DNA sequence: TGTGCCATCAGGGAAACCAGCTCTGGAAACACCATATATTTT. Its protein product is CAIRETSSGNTIYF. The J gene is TRBJ1-3, the V gene TRBV10-3; D is unclear. The V and J ends lost 6 bases and 0 bases respectively, with 9 bases between them. The CDR3 length is 14 residues. In germline, CDR1 is ENHRY, CDR2 SYGVKD.

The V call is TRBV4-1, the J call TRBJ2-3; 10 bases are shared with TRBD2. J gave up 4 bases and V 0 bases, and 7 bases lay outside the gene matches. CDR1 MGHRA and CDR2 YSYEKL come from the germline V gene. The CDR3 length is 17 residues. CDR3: CASSQDKGTSVSDTQYF. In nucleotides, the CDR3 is TGCGCCAGCAGCCAAGACAAGGGGACTAGCGTTTCAGATACGCAGTATTTT.

CDR3 residues: CASSVVGGTEAFF. The CDR3 region has the DNA TGCGCCAGCAGTGTAGTCGGAGGGACTGAAGCTTTCTTT. This chain uses TRBV10-2 with TRBJ1-1; no clear D. Trimming took 4 bases from V and 5 from J, leaving 11 bases between them. CDR1 and CDR2 (germline): WSHSY, SAAADI. This CDR3 contains 13 residues.

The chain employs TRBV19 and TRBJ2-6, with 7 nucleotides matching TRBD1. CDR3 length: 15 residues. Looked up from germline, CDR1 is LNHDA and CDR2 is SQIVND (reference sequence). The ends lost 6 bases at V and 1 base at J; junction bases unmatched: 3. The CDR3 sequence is CASREQGSGANVLTF. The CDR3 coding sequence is TGTGCCAGTAGGGAACAGGGGTCTGGGGCCAACGTCCTGACTTTC.

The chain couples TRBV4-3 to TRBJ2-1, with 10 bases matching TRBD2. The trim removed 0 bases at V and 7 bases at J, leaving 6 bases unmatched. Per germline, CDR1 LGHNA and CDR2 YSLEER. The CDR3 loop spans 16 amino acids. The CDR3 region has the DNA TGCGCCAGCAGCCAAGATCGACTAGCGGGCTTAAATGAGCAGTTCTTC. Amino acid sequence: CASSQDRLAGLNEQFF.

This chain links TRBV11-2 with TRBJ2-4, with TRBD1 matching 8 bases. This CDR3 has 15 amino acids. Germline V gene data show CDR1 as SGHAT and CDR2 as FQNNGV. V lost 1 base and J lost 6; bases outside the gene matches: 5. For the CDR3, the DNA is TGTGCCAGCAGCTTAGTCCAGGGGGCAGGAAACATTCAGTACTTC. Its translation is CASSLVQGAGNIQYF.

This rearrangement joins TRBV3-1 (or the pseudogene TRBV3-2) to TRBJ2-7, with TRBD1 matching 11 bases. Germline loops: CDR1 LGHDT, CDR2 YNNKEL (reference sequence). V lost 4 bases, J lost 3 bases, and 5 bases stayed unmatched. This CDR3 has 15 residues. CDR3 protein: CASSPGTGGVYEQYF. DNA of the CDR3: TGTGCCAGCAGCCCTGGGACAGGGGGAGTCTACGAGCAGTACTTC.

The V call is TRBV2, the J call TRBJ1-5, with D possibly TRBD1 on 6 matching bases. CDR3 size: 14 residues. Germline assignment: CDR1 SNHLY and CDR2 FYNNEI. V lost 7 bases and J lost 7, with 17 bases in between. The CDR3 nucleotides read TGTGCCAGCACCCCGGGGGGGGCAGGGCAGCCCCAGCATTTT. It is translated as CASTPGGAGQPQHF.

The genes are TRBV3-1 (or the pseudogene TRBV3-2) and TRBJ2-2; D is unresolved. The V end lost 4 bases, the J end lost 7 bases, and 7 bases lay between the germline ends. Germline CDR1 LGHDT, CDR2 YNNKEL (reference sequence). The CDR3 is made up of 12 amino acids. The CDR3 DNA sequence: TGTGCCAGCAGCCCTTATGGCGGGGAGCTGTTTTTT. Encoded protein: CASSPYGGELFF.

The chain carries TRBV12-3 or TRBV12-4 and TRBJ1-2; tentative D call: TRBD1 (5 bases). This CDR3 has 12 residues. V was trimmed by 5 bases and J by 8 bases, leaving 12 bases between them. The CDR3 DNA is TGTGCCAGCAGTCCAAGACAGAAGGGCTACACCTTC. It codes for CASSPRQKGYTF.

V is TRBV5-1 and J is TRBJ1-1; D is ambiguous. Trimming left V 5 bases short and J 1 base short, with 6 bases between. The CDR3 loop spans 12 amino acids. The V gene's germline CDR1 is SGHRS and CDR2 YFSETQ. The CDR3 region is CASSRGNTEAFF. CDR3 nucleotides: TGCGCCAGCAGTCGCGGGAACACTGAAGCTTTCTTT.

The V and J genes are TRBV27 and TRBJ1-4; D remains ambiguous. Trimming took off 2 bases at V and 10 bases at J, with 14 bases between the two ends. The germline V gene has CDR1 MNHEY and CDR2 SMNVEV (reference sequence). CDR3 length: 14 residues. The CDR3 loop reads CASSLKATLGKLFF. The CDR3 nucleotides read TGTGCCAGCAGTTTAAAGGCTACCCTAGGAAAACTGTTTTTT.

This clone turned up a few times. DNA for the CDR3: TGTGCCAGCAGCTTAGGAGGGACAGTAGCTTTCTTT. Translation: CASSLGGTVAFF. The V and J genes are TRBV7-9 and TRBJ1-1, with 7 bases fitting TRBD1. Germline V lookup: CDR1 SEHNR, CDR2 FQNEAQ (reference sequence). This CDR3 has 12 amino acids. After removal of 1 base from V and 10 bases from J, the junction contained 3 bases not matched to a gene.

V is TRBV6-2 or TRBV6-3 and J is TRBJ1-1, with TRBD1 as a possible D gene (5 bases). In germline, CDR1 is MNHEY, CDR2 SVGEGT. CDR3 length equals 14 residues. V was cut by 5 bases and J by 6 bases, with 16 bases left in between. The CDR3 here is CASSPIPRRAEAFF. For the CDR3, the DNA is TGTGCCAGCAGTCCGATACCCCGCAGGGCTGAAGCTTTCTTT.

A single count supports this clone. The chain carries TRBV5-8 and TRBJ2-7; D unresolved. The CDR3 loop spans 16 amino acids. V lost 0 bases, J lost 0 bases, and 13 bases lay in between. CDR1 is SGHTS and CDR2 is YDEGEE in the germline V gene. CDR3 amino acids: CASSLDHGRSSYEQYF. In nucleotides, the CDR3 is TGTGCCAGCAGCTTGGACCACGGCCGGAGCTCCTACGAGCAGTACTTC.

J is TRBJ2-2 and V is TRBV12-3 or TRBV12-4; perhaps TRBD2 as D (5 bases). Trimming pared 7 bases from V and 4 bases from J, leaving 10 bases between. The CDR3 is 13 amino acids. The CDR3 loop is CASTLDFTGELFF. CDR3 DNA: TGTGCCAGCACCTTGGACTTCACCGGGGAGCTGTTTTTT.